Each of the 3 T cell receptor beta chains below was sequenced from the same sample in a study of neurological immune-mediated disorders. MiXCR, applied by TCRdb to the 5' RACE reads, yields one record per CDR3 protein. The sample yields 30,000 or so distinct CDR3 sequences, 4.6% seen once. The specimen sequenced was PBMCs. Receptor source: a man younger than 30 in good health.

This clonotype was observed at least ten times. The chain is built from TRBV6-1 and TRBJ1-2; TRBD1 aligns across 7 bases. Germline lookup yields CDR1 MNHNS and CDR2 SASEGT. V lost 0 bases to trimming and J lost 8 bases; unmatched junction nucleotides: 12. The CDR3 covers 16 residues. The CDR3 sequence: CASSEAWTGRNRGYTF. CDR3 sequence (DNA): TGTGCCAGCAGTGAAGCGTGGACAGGCAGGAACCGAGGCTACACCTTC.

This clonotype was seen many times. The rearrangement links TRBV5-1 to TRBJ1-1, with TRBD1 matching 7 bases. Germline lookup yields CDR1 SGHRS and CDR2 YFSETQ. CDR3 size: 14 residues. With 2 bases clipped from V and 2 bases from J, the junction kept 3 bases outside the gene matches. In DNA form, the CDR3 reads TGCGCCAGCAGCTTCACAGGGGATAACACTGAAGCTTTCTTT. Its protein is CASSFTGDNTEAFF.

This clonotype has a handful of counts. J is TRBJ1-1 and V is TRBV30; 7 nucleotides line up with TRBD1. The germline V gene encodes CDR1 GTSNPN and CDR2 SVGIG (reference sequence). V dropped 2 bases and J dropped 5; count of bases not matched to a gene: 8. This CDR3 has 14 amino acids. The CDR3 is CAWSYSAGGTEAFF. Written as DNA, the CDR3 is TGTGCCTGGAGTTACTCGGCAGGGGGAACTGAAGCTTTCTTT.